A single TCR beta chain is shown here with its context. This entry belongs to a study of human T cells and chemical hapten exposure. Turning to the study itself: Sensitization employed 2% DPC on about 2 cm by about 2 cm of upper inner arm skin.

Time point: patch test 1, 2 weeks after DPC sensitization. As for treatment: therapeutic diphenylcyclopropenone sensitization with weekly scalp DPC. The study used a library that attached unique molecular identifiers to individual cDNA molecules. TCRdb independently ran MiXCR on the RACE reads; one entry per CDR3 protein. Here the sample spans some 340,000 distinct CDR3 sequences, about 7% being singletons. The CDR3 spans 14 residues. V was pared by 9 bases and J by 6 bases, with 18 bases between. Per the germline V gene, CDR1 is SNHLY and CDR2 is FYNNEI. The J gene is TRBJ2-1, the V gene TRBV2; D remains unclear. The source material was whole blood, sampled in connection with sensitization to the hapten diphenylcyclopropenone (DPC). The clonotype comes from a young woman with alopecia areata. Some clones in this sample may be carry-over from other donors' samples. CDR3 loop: CASLPSMASNEQFF. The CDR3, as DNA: TGTGCCAGTCTCCCTAGTATGGCTAGCAATGAGCAGTTCTTC. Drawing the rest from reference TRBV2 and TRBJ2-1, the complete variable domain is EPEVTQTPSHQVTQMGQEVILRCVPISNHLYFYWYRQILGQKVEFLVSFYNNEISEKSEIFDDQFSVERPDGSNFTLKIRSTKLEDSAMYFCASLPSMASNEQFFGPGTRLTVL.